One and the same sample provided the 18 T cell receptor beta chains below, sequenced in a study of CDR3 diversity in severe acne. Each CDR3 protein is one row after TCRdb ran MiXCR on the PCR reads. Found here are tens of thousands of distinct CDR3 sequences, about 54% of them singletons; the top ten hold roughly an eighth. Sequencing input: blood. The receptors here all came from a male donor in good health, without acne.

There are many counts of this clonotype. The J gene is TRBJ1-1, the V gene TRBV20-1, with D perhaps TRBD1 (5 bases). Trimming stripped 1 base from V and 0 bases from J, with 12 bases between. This CDR3 spans 15 amino acids. Looked up from germline, CDR1 is DFQATT and CDR2 is SNEGSKA (reference sequence). The CDR3 nucleotides read TGCAGTGCTAGAGTTATGGGACTCTTGAACACTGAAGCTTTCTTT. Translated: CSARVMGLLNTEAFF.

A few counts support this clonotype. The chain uses TRBV19 and TRBJ1-3, with D possibly TRBD1 on 6 matching bases. This CDR3 spans 12 amino acids. Per germline, CDR1 LNHDA and CDR2 SQIVND (reference sequence). V gave up 8 bases and J gave up 8 bases, with 13 bases separating them. This CDR3 is CASSTGTHTIYF. The CDR3 DNA is TGTGCCAGTTCAACAGGGACGCACACCATATATTTT.

This clonotype was detected a few times. The chain has TRBV4-1 and TRBJ2-5; 8 nucleotides line up with TRBD2. There are 16 residues in the CDR3. CDR1 is MGHRA and CDR2 is YSYEKL in the germline V gene. The J segment lost 5 bases and the V segment lost 6 bases, leaving 14 bases of the junction unmatched. The CDR3 DNA reads TGCGCCAGCAGGCCGGGAAGCGGGAGAGGGGATGAGACCCAGTACTTC. This gives the protein CASRPGSGRGDETQYF.

The rearrangement joins TRBV20-1 to TRBJ2-5; tentatively, D is TRBD1 or TRBD2 (5 bases each). Trimming took off 3 bases at V and 3 bases at J, with 11 bases between the two ends. CDR3 size: 13 residues. Germline V lookup: CDR1 DFQATT, CDR2 SNEGSKA (reference sequence). CDR3 coding DNA: TGCAGTGCTAGTGGGACCCTCGAAGAGACCCAGTACTTC. This gives the protein CSASGTLEETQYF.

The chain is built from TRBV2 and TRBJ2-7, with 9 bases aligning to TRBD1. V shed 5 bases, J shed 1 base, and the junction held 6 bases outside the gene matches. The CDR3 contains 15 residues. From germline, CDR1 is SNHLY and CDR2 FYNNEI. CDR3 sequence: CASSSPGTGSYEQYF. The DNA of the CDR3 is TGTGCCAGCAGTTCCCCCGGGACAGGGTCCTACGAGCAGTACTTC.

This clonotype was found many times. The chain employs TRBV6-5 and TRBJ2-2; D perhaps matches TRBD2 (6 bases). CDR1 is MNHEY and CDR2 is SVGAGI in the germline V gene. The V and J ends lost 0 bases and 0 bases respectively, with 14 bases between them. CDR3 length: 18 amino acids. The CDR3 loop is CASSYSIRGATNTGELFF. The CDR3 nucleotides are TGTGCCAGCAGTTACTCGATACGCGGGGCGACGAACACCGGGGAGCTGTTTTTT.

This clonotype showed up many times. The junction departs from the called germline gene at one end, perhaps through a read error. The rearrangement links TRBV19 to TRBJ2-3; 7 bases line up with TRBD1. CDR3 length equals 12 residues. Germline V lookup: CDR1 LNHDA, CDR2 SQIVND (reference sequence). In DNA form, the CDR3 reads TGTGCCTGTAGTCTCAGGGGGGATACGCAGTATTTT. Residues: CACSLRGDTQYF.

V and J are TRBV7-9 and TRBJ1-1; unclear D gene. CDR1 and CDR2 (germline): SEHNR, FQNEAQ (reference sequence). CDR3 length: 16 amino acids. Trimming stripped 2 bases from V and 7 bases from J, with 20 bases between. CDR3 sequence (DNA): TGTGCCAGCAGCTTAACGCGGACGCGGGTCCTTGGTGAAGCTTTCTTT. Protein: CASSLTRTRVLGEAFF.

CDR3 DNA sequence: TGCGCCAGCAAACTTGGACCGTTGAACACTGAAGCTTTCTTT. Its translation: CASKLGPLNTEAFF. The chain couples TRBV4-1 to TRBJ1-1; D gene ambiguous. Trimming cost V 7 bases and J 0 bases, with 12 bases left between them. CDR3 length equals 14 residues. In germline, CDR1 is MGHRA, CDR2 YSYEKL.

The chain links TRBV19 to TRBJ2-7; 10 nucleotides agree with TRBD2. The CDR3 spans 13 residues. J was trimmed by 6 bases and V by 10 bases; bases with no gene match: 9. Germline CDR1 is LNHDA and CDR2 is SQIVND (reference sequence). CDR3 region: CATGASGRFEQYF. The CDR3 DNA reads as TGTGCCACGGGGGCTAGCGGGAGATTCGAGCAGTACTTC.

Note on this clonotype: With a much larger clone just one base away, this may be a read error. This rearrangement joins TRBV5-6 to TRBJ2-7; no firm D call. This CDR3 contains 12 residues. Germline-derived CDR1 and CDR2 are SGHDT and YYEEEE. Trimming shortened V by 4 bases and J by 5 bases, and 10 bases separated the two germline ends. CDR3 DNA sequence: TGTGCCAGCAGCCCTGACGGCCACGAGCAGTACTTC. The encoded protein is CASSPDGHEQYF.

This clonotype was counted only a few times. The chain links TRBV20-1 to TRBJ2-5; D is possibly TRBD2 (5 bases). The length of the CDR3 is 12 residues. The germline CDR1 and CDR2 sequences are DFQATT and SNEGSKA (reference sequence). Trimming cost V 5 bases and J 5 bases, with 12 bases left between them. Written as DNA, the CDR3 is TGCAGTGCTCTCGGGGTAGCGGAGACCCAGTACTTC. The encoded protein is CSALGVAETQYF.

This clonotype is judged medium-sized. The chain carries TRBV20-1 and TRBJ2-5; no clear D gene. Per the germline V gene, CDR1 is DFQATT and CDR2 is SNEGSKA (reference sequence). The CDR3 is 11 residues long. Trimming removed 1 base from V and 3 bases from J, with 3 bases in between. CDR3 sequence: CSARGEETQYF. DNA for the CDR3: TGCAGTGCTAGAGGGGAAGAGACCCAGTACTTC.

The chain uses TRBV7-6 and TRBJ2-2; no definite D call. There are 13 residues in the CDR3. Germline lookup yields CDR1 SGHVS and CDR2 FNYEAQ. V lost 6 bases and J 4 bases, leaving 9 bases between the germline ends. The CDR3 here is CASSDTGTGELFF. The CDR3 nucleotides are TGTGCCAGCAGTGATACGGGCACCGGGGAGCTGTTTTTT.

The chain couples TRBV4-1 to TRBJ2-3; D gene uncertain. V was pared by 0 bases and J by 0 bases, with 7 bases between. The CDR3 is 15 residues long. From germline, CDR1 is MGHRA and CDR2 YSYEKL. The CDR3 region has the DNA TGCGCCAGCAGCCAAGATGGCCATAGCACAGATACGCAGTATTTT. As protein: CASSQDGHSTDTQYF.

This clonotype was seen a handful of times. The chain recombines TRBV29-1 with TRBJ1-5, with D uncertain. This CDR3 comprises 13 residues. Germline CDR1 SQVTM, CDR2 ANQGSEA. Trimming pared 6 bases from V and 0 bases from J, leaving 9 bases between. This CDR3 reads CSVGDGSNQPQHF. DNA of the CDR3: TGCAGCGTCGGAGACGGTAGCAATCAGCCCCAGCATTTT.

Comment on this clonotype: The missing conserved phenylalanine or tryptophan at the end of this CDR3 makes a read error likely. V gene TRBV19 combines with J gene TRBJ2-2; TRBD2 is a possible D gene (6 bases). The V end lost 4 bases, the J end lost 10 bases, and 16 bases lay between the germline ends. The germline V gene encodes CDR1 LNHDA and CDR2 SQIVND (reference sequence). This CDR3 is 14 amino acids long. In nucleotides, the CDR3 is TGTGCCAGTAGTAATATTTGGGGGACTGAGGAGCTGTTTTCT. This encodes CASSNIWGTEELFS.

The chain recombines TRBV5-1 with TRBJ2-5, with TRBD2 matching over 7 bases. The CDR3 is 14 amino acids. With 0 bases clipped from V and 2 bases from J, the junction kept 1 base outside the gene matches. Germline V gene lookup returns CDR1 SGHRS and CDR2 YFSETQ. The CDR3 loop reads CASSLASGQETQYF. The CDR3 nucleotides are TGCGCCAGCAGCTTGGCTAGCGGTCAAGAGACCCAGTACTTC.